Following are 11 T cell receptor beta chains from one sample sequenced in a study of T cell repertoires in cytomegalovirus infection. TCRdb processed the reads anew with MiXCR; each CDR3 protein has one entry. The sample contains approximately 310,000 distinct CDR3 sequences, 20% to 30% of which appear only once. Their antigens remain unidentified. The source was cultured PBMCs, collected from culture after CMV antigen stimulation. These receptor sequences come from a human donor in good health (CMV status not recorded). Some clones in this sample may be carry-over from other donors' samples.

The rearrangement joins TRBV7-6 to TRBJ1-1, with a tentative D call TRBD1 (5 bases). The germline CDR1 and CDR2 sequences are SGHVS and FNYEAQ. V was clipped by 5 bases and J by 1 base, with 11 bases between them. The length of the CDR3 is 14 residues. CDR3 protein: CASSERGQNTEAFF. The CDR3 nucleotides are TGTGCCAGCAGCGAACGGGGCCAGAACACTGAAGCTTTCTTT.

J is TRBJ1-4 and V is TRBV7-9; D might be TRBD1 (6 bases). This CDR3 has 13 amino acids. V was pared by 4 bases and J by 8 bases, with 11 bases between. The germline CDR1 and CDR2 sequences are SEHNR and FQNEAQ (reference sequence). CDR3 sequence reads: CASSSAGAEKLFF. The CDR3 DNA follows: TGTGCCAGCAGCTCAGCGGGGGCGGAAAAACTGTTTTTT.

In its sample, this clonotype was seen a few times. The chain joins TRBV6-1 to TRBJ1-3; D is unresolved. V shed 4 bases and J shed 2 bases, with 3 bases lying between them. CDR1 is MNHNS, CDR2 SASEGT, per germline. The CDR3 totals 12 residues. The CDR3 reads CASSGPGNTIYF. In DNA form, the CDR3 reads TGTGCCAGCAGTGGGCCTGGAAACACCATATATTTT.

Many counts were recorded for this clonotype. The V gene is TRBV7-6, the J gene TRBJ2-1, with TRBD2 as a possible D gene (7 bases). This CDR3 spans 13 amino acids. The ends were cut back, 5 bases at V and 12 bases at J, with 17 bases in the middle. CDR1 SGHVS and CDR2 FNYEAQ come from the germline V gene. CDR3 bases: TGTGCCAGCAGCCTAGGGAGGGGGGGCCGGCAGTTCTTC. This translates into CASSLGRGGRQFF.

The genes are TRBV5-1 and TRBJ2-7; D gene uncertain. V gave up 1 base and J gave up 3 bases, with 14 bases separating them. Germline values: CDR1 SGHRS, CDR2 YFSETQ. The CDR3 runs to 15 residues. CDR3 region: CASSLKDGPNYEQYV. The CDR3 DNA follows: TGCGCCAGCAGCTTGAAGGACGGACCGAACTACGAGCAGTACGTC.

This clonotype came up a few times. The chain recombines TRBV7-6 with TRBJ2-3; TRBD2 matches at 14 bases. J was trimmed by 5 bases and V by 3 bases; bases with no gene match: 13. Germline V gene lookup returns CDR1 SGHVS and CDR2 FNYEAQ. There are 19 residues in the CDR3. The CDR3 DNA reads TGTGCCAGCAGCTTCGGGACTAGCGGGAGCGTTGGGACGAAAGATACGCAGTATTTT. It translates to CASSFGTSGSVGTKDTQYF.

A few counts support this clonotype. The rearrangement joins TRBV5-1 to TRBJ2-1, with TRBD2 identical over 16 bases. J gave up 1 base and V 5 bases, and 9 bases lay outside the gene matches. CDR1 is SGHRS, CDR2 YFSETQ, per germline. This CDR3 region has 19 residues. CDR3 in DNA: TGCGCCAGCAGTTCTCCTGGGACTAGCGGGAGGGGGTCCTACAATGAGCAGTTCTTC. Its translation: CASSSPGTSGRGSYNEQFF.

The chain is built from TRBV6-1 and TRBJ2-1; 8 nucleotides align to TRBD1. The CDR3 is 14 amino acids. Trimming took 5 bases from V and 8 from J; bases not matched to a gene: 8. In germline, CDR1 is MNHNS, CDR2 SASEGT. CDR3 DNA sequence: TGTGCCAGCAGTTTTGGGACAGGCGGGGATGAGCAGTTCTTC. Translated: CASSFGTGGDEQFF.

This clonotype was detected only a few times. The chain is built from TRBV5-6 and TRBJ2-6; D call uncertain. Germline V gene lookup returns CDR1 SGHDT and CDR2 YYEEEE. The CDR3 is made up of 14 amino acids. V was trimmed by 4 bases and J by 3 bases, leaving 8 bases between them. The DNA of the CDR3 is TGTGCCAGCAGCCTAAAAGATGGGGCCAACGTCCTGACTTTC. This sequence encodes CASSLKDGANVLTF.

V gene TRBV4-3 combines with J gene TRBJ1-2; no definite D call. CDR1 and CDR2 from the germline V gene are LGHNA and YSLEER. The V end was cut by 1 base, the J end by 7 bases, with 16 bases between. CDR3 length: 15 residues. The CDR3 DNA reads TGCGCCAGCAGCCAAGTAACCGGCGGAGGTCTTGGCTACACCTTC. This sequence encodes CASSQVTGGGLGYTF.

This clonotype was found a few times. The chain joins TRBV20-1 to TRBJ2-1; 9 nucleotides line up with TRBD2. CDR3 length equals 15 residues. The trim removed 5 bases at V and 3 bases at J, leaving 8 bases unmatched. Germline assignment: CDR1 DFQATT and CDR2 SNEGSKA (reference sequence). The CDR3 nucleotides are TGCAGTGCTCGGCGCCCTAGCGGGAACTACAATGAGCAGTTCTTC. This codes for CSARRPSGNYNEQFF.